This T cell receptor (beta chain) was retrieved from a study of T-cell memory formation after mild COVID-19. Overall study findings and caveats: CD4+ contracting clones lay mainly in CM and EM, CD8+ ones in EMRA.

In this sample, this clonotype turned up a few times. Its cognate antigen is unknown. The CDR3 is 16 residues long. The trim removed 0 bases at V and 9 bases at J, leaving 5 bases unmatched. The germline V gene encodes CDR1 MGHRA and CDR2 YSYEKL. Sample barcodes and UMIs were carried by the TCR alpha and TCR beta cDNA libraries that 5'RACE generated with constant-segment primers. TCRdb called the 5' RACE reads again in MiXCR, with one record for every CDR3 protein. The data show 260,000 or so distinct CDR3 sequences, about a sixth seen once. The chain employs TRBV4-1 and TRBJ2-1; 13 nucleotides match TRBD2. The receptor comes from a man younger than 35 who had mild COVID-19 (a few samples of this study predate the infection). Cell type and time point are not known. Sample: PBMCs or a T cell subset sorted from them (not recorded which). The CDR3 coding sequence is TGCGCCAGCAGCCAAGAACTAGCGGGGGGGCAGAGTGAGCAGTTCTTC. Translated: CASSQELAGGQSEQFF.